This T cell receptor (beta chain) was captured in a study of beta chain features in type 1 diabetes (dated by TCRdb to 2016 to 2019). Notes on the research overall: No differences in mean age, gender distribution, total cell number or subset yield were found between patients and healthy donors. A total of roughly 99,000,000 sorted cells were examined across all samples, and the number of cells per subset was strongly correlated with RNA yield. The study compared TCRB repertoires of sorted circulating CD4+ T cell subsets between recently diagnosed type 1 diabetes patients and matched healthy donors. Whereas all 30 or so donors provided naive and central memory subsets, regulatory and stem cell-like memory subsets were isolated from just 8 patients and about eight healthy donors. Here is what the overall study found, with its caveats: A moderate but significant shortening of TCRB CDR3 length was observed in type 1 diabetes patients in all four CD4+ subsets. PCR may preferentially amplify shorter templates, but because patient and control samples were amplified and corrected together, any resulting skew would affect both groups equally. HLA sub-analyses involved small numbers of individuals, so any influence of HLA type on TCRB rearrangement remained unresolved. Naive, central memory and regulatory TCRB repertoires appeared more similar among patients than among healthy donors. At VDJ recombination sites, type 1 diabetes patients had fewer insertions and more deleted nucleotides, which implies abnormalities in thymic rearrangement. Because cDNA was sequenced instead of genomic DNA, activated cells with high expression could be over-represented, although the groups did not differ in activation or CD3 levels.

In the germline V gene, CDR1 corresponds to SGHAT and CDR2 to FQNNGV. The CDR3 runs 17 residues from the cysteine to the phenylalanine. Kept here is only the CDR3 DNA, which spans 51 bases and is read in frame from base 1. V is reduced by 2 bases and J by 0 bases, leaving a spacing of 15 bases between them. This clone was picked up a small number of times. There is no known antigen for this receptor. The input lacks base qualities; no much larger clone sits a single base away. The entire amount of isolated RNA was reverse transcribed using the High Capacity cDNA Reverse Transcription Kit, so the sequenced TCRB transcripts were expressed ones. Naive, central memory and regulatory T cell samples underwent deep immunoSEQ sequencing, averaging roughly 3.5 million total reads per sample. Sorted cells were lysed in RLT buffer and RNA was extracted with DNase-treated RNeasy Micro or Mini kits, depending on cell number. Each cell subset was processed separately to prevent cross-contamination, with patient and healthy donor samples processed together. The immunoSEQ multiplex PCR was used to amplify TCRB sequences from cDNA, yielding 87-bp fragments that span the CDR3 region. Sequencing of the amplicons was performed on the Illumina HiSeq platform. The authors' pipeline ran thus. Synthetic template baselines were used to correct PCR bias computationally, reads within Hamming distance 2 were collapsed, and singletons that could not be merged were discarded. Reads were aligned against IMGT to assign V, D and J genes, CDR3 length and insertions or deletions at six rearrangement sites. Within each subset, clonotype counts were normalized to sorted cell number, after which true diversity and Gini coefficients were computed with the tcR R package. Repertoire sharing was quantified using the overlap coefficient calculated on TCRB nucleotide sequences. This immuneACCESS table, as held by TCRdb, lists in-frame sequences with V and J called but not all clones. Of the missing ones, under half trace to an unresolved V gene in checked studies; the others have no known cause. V and J calls and clone size are given by that table; D and trimming were obtained from the DNA. In all, the sample holds some 250,000 clones, and 25% to 35% of those were seen once. The ten largest clones add up to roughly 4.1% of the sample.

Each donor gave one peripheral blood draw, averaging roughly 0.11 L, which was collected into heparinised tubes. A BD FACSAria II was used to sort naive, central memory, regulatory and stem cell-like memory CD4+ T cells with a panel that included CD45RO, CCR7, CD25, CD127, CD95 and CD27. Every sorted population had a purity above 98%. Right away, PBMCs were isolated by Lymphoprep density gradient centrifugation and were stained directly, with no culture step. So that batch effects would be minimized, each experiment stained and sorted samples in pairs, pairing one healthy donor with one patient. The TCR was taken from a man younger than 40 in good health. The chain uses TRBV11-2 and TRBJ2-3; TRBD1 might be the D gene, on 6 matching bases. The specimen sequenced was central memory CD4+ T cells from blood. In nucleotide form, the sequence is TGTGCCAGCAGCTTACGGGACACTAAGGCTAGCACAGATACGCAGTATTTT. The encoded protein is CASSLRDTKASTDTQYF. Reference TRBV11-2 and TRBJ2-3 genes cover what lies past the CDR3, so the full variable domain is EAGVAQSPRYKIIEKRQSVAFWCNPISGHATLYWYQQILGQGPKLLIQFQNNGVVDDSQLPKDRFSAERLKGVDSTLKIQPAKLEDSAVYLCASSLRDTKASTDTQYFGPGTRLTVL.